This record concerns one T cell receptor beta chain sequence. Germline V gene lookup returns CDR1 GTSNPN and CDR2 SVGIG (reference sequence). This CDR3 is built from 12 residues. V dropped 4 bases and J dropped 10; count of bases not matched to a gene: 6. The data stem from a study of cytomegalovirus exposure and HLA in healthy donors. The PCR employed 60 Vbeta primers together with 13 Jbeta primers. Measured with immunoSEQ multiplex PCR; TCRdb has only the in-frame clones, and not every one. The profile covers 150,000 to 200,000 clones, with roughly 80% appearing a single time and around 1.5% taken by the ten largest.

This clonotype originated in a woman under 40 in good health and CMV-seronegative. The V gene is TRBV30, the J gene TRBJ1-2; TRBD1 aligns across 10 bases. The sample comprised PBMCs. The CDR3 here is CAWKGQGTYYTF. The DNA of the CDR3 is TGTGCCTGGAAGGGACAGGGGACCTACTACACCTTC.